This entry describes one T cell receptor beta chain. This entry belongs to a study of Graves' ophthalmopathy and Graves' hyperthyroidism. Amplified material comprised TCR beta CDR3 regions derived from RNA transcripts. HTBI primers primed a first-round RT-PCR, and a second-round multiplex PCR followed. A single record per CDR3 protein comes from TCRdb applying MiXCR to the multiplex PCR reads. The table records over 650,000 distinct CDR3 sequences, about 41% of them present only once. With V trimmed by 1 base and J by 5 bases, 9 bases remained unmatched. Germline V gene data show CDR1 as LNHNV and CDR2 as YYDKDF (reference sequence). The CDR3 is 16 residues long.

Sequenced sample: peripheral blood. The rearrangement links TRBV15 to TRBJ2-5; 8 bases match TRBD2. The sequence was obtained from an adult man with Graves' ophthalmopathy. The CDR3 bases are TGTGCCACCAGCAGAGCAAGCGGGAGCTCCCTGGAGACCCAGTACTTC. It is translated as CATSRASGSSLETQYF. The complete variable domain, with remaining parts taken from reference TRBV15 and TRBJ2-5, reads DAMVIQNPRYQVTQFGKPVTLSCSQTLNHNVMYWYQQKSSQAPKLLFHYYDKDFNNEADTPDNFQSRRPNTSFCFLDIRSPGLGDTAMYLCATSRASGSSLETQYFGPGTRLLVL.